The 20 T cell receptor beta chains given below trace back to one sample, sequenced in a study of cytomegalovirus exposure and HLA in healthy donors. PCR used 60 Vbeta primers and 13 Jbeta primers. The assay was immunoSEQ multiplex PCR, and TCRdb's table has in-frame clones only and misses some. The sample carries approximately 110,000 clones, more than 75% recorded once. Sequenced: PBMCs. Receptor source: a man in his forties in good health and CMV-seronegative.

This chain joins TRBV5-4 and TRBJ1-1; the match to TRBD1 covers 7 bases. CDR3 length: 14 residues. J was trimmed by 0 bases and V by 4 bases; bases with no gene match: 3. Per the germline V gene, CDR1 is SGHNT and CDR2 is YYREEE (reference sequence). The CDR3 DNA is TGTGCCAGCAGCCCGACAGGGATGAACACTGAAGCTTTCTTT. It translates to CASSPTGMNTEAFF.

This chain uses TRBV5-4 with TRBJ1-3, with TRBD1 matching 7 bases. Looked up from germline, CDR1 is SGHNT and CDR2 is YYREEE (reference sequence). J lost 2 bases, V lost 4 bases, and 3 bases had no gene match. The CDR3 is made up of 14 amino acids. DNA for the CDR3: TGTGCCAGCAGCCCCGACAGGGCTGGAAACACCATATATTTT. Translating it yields CASSPDRAGNTIYF.

CDR3 residues: CASTRQGDNQPQHF. The DNA for the CDR3 is TGTGCCAGCACCAGACAGGGAGACAATCAGCCCCAGCATTTT. The chain is built from TRBV5-6 and TRBJ1-5; 7 bases are a match to TRBD1. The CDR3 covers 14 residues. Per the germline V gene, CDR1 is SGHDT and CDR2 is YYEEEE. V shed 6 bases and J 3 bases; nucleotides not matched to a gene: 6. Full variable domain (remainder filled in from reference TRBV5-6 and TRBJ1-5): DAGVTQSPTHLIKTRGQQVTLRCSPKSGHDTVSWYQQALGQGPQFIFQYYEEEERQRGNFPDRFSGHQFPNYSSELNVNALLLGDSALYLCASTRQGDNQPQHFGDGTRLSIL.

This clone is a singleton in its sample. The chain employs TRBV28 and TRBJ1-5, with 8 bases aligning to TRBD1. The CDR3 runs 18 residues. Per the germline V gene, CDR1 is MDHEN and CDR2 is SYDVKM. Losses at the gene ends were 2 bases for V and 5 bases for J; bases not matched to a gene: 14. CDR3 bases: TGTGCCAGCAGTTTAAACCGGGACAGGTATCGAGGGGATCAGCCCCAGCATTTT. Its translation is CASSLNRDRYRGDQPQHF.

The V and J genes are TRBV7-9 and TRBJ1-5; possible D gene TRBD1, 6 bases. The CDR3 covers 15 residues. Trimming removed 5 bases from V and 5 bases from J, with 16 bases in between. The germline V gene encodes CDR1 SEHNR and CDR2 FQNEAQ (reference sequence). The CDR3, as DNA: TGTGCCAGCAGCGGAATGACAGGTAACCATCAGCCCCAGCATTTT. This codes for CASSGMTGNHQPQHF.

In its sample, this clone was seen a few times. The CDR3 coding sequence is TGTGCCAGCAATTATGATCACCGCGACACTGAAGCTTTCTTT. It yields the protein CASNYDHRDTEAFF. The chain employs TRBV2 and TRBJ1-1; D unclear. Germline CDR1 reads SNHLY; CDR2 reads FYNNEI. This CDR3 is 14 amino acids long. V lost 7 bases and J lost 3, with 15 bases in between.

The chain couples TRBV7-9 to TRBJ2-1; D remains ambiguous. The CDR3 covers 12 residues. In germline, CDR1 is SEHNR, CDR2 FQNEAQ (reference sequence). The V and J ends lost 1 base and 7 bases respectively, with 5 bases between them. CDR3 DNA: TGTGCCAGCAGCTTAGGTAGTAATGAGCAGTTCTTC. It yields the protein CASSLGSNEQFF.

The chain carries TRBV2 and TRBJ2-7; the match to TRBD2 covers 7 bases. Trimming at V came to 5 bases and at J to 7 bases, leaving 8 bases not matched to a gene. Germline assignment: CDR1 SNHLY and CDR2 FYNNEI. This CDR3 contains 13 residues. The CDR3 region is CASSRGVIGEQYF. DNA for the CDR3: TGTGCCAGCAGTCGGGGGGTGATTGGGGAGCAGTACTTC.

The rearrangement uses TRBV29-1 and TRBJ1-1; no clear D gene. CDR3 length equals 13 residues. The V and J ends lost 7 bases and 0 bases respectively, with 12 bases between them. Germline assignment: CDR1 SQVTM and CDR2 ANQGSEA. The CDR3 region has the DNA TGCAGCGCGTACAGTTCCATGAACACTGAAGCTTTCTTT. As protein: CSAYSSMNTEAFF. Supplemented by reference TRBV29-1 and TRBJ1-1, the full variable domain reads SAVISQKPSRDICQRGTSLTIQCQVDSQVTMMFWYRQQPGQSLTLIATANQGSEATYESGFVIDKFPISRPNLTFSTLTVSNMSPEDSSIYLCSAYSSMNTEAFFGQGTRLTVV.

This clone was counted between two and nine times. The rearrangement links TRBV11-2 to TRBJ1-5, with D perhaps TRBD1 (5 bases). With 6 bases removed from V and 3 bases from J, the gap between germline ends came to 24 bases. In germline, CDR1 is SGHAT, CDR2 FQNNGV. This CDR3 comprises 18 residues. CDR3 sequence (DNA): TGTGCCAGCAGTCCAGAGGCTCGCGGGGGAGCTAACAATCAGCCCCAGCATTTT. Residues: CASSPEARGGANNQPQHF.

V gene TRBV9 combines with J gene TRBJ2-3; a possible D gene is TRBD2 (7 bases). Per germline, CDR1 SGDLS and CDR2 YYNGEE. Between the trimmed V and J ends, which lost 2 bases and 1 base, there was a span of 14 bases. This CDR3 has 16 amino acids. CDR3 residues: CASSVGGGAGTDTQYF. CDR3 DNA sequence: TGTGCCAGCAGCGTGGGAGGGGGGGCCGGCACAGATACGCAGTATTTT.

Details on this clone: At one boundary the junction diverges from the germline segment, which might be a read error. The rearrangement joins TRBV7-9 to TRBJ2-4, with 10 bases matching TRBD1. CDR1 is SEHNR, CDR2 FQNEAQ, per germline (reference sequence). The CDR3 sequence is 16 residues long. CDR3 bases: TGTTCCAGCAGCCTCGGGACAGGGGTTGACAAAAACATTCAGTACTTC. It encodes CSSSLGTGVDKNIQYF.

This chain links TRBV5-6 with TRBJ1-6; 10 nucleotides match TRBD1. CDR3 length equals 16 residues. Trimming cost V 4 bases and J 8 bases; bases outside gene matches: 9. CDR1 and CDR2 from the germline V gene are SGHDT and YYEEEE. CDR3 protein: CASSPQTGGGDSPLHF. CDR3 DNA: TGTGCCAGCAGCCCCCAGACAGGGGGCGGTGATTCACCCCTCCACTTT.

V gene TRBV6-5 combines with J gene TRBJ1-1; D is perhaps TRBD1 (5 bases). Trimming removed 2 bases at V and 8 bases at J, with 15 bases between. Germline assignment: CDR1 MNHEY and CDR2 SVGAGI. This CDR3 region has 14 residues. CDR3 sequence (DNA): TGTGCCAGCAGTTACACGGACAAAGGAACCGAAGCTTTCTTT. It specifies CASSYTDKGTEAFF.

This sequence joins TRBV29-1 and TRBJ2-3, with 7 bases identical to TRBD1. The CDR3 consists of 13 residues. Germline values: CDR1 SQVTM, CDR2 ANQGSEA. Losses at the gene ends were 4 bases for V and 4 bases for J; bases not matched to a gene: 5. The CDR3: CSVVAGGADTQYF. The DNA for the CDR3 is TGCAGCGTTGTAGCAGGGGGAGCAGATACGCAGTATTTT.

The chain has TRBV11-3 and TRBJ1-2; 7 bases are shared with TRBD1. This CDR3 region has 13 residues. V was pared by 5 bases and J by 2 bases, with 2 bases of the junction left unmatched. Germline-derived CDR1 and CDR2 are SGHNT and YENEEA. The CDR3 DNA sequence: TGTGCCAGCAGCAGGGGACAGAACTATGGCTACACCTTC. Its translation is CASSRGQNYGYTF. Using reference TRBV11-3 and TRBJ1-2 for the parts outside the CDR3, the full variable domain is EAGVVQSPRYKIIEKKQPVAFWCNPISGHNTLYWYLQNLGQGPELLIRYENEEAVDDSQLPKDRFSAERLKGVDSTLKIQPAELGDSAVYLCASSRGQNYGYTFGSGTRLTVV.

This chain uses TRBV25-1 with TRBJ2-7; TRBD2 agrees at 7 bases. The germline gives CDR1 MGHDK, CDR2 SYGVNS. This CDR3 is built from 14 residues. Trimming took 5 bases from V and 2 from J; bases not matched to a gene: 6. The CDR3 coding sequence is TGTGCCAGCAGTCGGGAGGAAAGCGCCTACGAGCAGTACTTC. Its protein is CASSREESAYEQYF.

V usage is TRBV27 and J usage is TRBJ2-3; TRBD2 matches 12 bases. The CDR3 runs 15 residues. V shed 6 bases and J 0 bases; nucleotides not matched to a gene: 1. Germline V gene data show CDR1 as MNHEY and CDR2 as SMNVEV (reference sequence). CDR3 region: CASRLAGGSTDTQYF. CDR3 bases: TGTGCCAGCAGACTAGCGGGGGGAAGCACAGATACGCAGTATTTT.

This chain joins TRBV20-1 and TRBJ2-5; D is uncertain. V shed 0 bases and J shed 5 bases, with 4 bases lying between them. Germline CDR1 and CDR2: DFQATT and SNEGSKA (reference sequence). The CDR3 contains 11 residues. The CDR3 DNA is TGCAGTGCTAGAGACGGGGAGACCCAGTACTTC. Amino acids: CSARDGETQYF.

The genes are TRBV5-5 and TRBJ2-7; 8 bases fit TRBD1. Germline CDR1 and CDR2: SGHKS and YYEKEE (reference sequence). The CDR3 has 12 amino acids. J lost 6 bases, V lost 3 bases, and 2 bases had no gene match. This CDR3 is CASSWGQVEQYF. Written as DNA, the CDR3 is TGTGCCAGCAGCTGGGGACAGGTCGAGCAGTACTTC. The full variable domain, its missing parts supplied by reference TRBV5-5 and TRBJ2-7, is DAGVTQSPTHLIKTRGQQVTLRCSPISGHKSVSWYQQVLGQGPQFIFQYYEKEERGRGNFPDRFSARQFPNYSSELNVNALLLGDSALYLCASSWGQVEQYFGPGTRLTVT.